Listed here are 20 T cell receptor beta chains from one sample, sequenced in a study of blood T cell repertoires in COVID-19. Only in-frame clones appear in the TCRdb table, and some are missing; sequencing was by immunoSEQ multiplex PCR. The sample records about 250,000 clones, 83% being singletons. Sequencing input: peripheral blood. The receptors here all came from a man in his forties or fifties with active or convalescent COVID-19.

V gene TRBV5-1 combines with J gene TRBJ2-7; 8 nucleotides match TRBD1. CDR3 size: 15 residues. J was trimmed by 6 bases and V by 4 bases; bases with no gene match: 12. Looked up from germline, CDR1 is SGHRS and CDR2 is YFSETQ. The CDR3 DNA reads TGCGCCAGCAGCGGGGGCTCGACAGGGGTTGCCGAGCAGTACTTC. It yields the protein CASSGGSTGVAEQYF.

The count of this clone is one. The chain recombines TRBV5-4 with TRBJ2-7; 11 bases match TRBD2. The CDR3 length is 15 residues. The V gene end was trimmed by 4 bases and the J gene end by 3 bases; junction bases not matched to a gene: 6. The germline V gene encodes CDR1 SGHNT and CDR2 YYREEE (reference sequence). For the CDR3, the DNA is TGTGCCAGCAGCCCCCATAGCGGGAGGGACTACGAGCAGTACTTC. This encodes CASSPHSGRDYEQYF.

The rearrangement links TRBV14 to TRBJ2-2; D is perhaps TRBD2 (5 bases). The CDR3 is 13 amino acids. Germline V gene sequence: CDR1 SGHDN, CDR2 FVKESK. V lost 3 bases and J 5 bases, leaving 7 bases between the germline ends. The CDR3 loop reads CASSHTSTGELFF. The CDR3 DNA sequence: TGTGCCAGCAGCCACACTAGTACCGGGGAGCTGTTTTTT.

The CDR3 protein is CASNPGDQETQYF. The CDR3 DNA reads TGTGCCAGCAACCCAGGCGACCAAGAGACCCAGTACTTC. The chain joins TRBV6-5 to TRBJ2-5; unclear D gene. Per germline, CDR1 MNHEY and CDR2 SVGAGI. V lost 7 bases and J lost 0, with 9 bases in between. CDR3 size: 13 residues.

The chain uses TRBV24-1 and TRBJ2-1; 7 bases fit TRBD2. CDR1 and CDR2 from the germline V gene are KGHDR and SFDVKD. J was trimmed by 3 bases and V by 7 bases; bases with no gene match: 14. CDR3 length: 17 amino acids. The DNA for the CDR3 is TGTGCCACCAGCGCCACCCCCCGGACTAGTATCTACAATGAGCAGTTCTTC. This encodes CATSATPRTSIYNEQFF.

A remark on this clone: This sample also contains other DNA sequences that code for the same CDR3. The chain employs TRBV27 and TRBJ2-5, with 8 bases that match TRBD2. J gave up 5 bases and V 0 bases, and 5 bases lay outside the gene matches. The CDR3 covers 15 residues. The germline V gene encodes CDR1 MNHEY and CDR2 SMNVEV (reference sequence). DNA of the CDR3: TGTGCCAGCAGTTTATCCTGGTCTAGCGGGGAGACCCAGTACTTC. Amino acids: CASSLSWSSGETQYF.

The V gene is TRBV2, the J gene TRBJ2-1, with 9 bases lining up with TRBD2. The CDR3 length is 15 residues. The V gene end was trimmed by 6 bases and the J gene end by 0 bases; junction bases not matched to a gene: 3. Germline V gene lookup returns CDR1 SNHLY and CDR2 FYNNEI. The CDR3, as DNA: TGTGCCAGCAGATTAGCGGGAGACTCCTACAATGAGCAGTTCTTC. Amino acids: CASRLAGDSYNEQFF.

This clone was counted between two and nine times. This chain connects TRBV19 to TRBJ1-2; D may be TRBD1 (6 bases). Germline lookup yields CDR1 LNHDA and CDR2 SQIVND (reference sequence). V lost 5 bases to trimming and J lost 2 bases, with 15 bases between them. The CDR3 extends over 15 amino acids. The CDR3 nucleotides are TGTGCCAGTAGTTTCGCAGGGGCCCAGAACTATGGCTACACCTTC. This translates into CASSFAGAQNYGYTF. The full variable domain, with the rest looked up from reference TRBV19 and TRBJ1-2, is DGGITQSPKYLFRKEGQNVTLSCEQNLNHDAMYWYRQDPGQGLRLIYYSQIVNDFQKGDIAEGYSVSREKKESFPLTVTSAQKNPTAFYLCASSFAGAQNYGYTFGSGTRLTVV.

The chain employs TRBV5-1 and TRBJ2-1; TRBD2 aligns across 8 bases. Germline trimming cut 1 base from V and 5 bases from J; bases unmatched to any gene: 8. The CDR3 runs to 16 residues. Germline CDR1 is SGHRS and CDR2 is YFSETQ. The CDR3 DNA reads TGCGCCAGCAGCTTGTTTCTGCAGCGGGAGAACAATGAGCAGTTCTTC. This encodes CASSLFLQRENNEQFF.

This chain links TRBV14 with TRBJ1-1, with D possibly matching TRBD1 (6 bases). V lost 6 bases and J lost 4, with 15 bases in between. This CDR3 comprises 14 residues. The germline V gene encodes CDR1 SGHDN and CDR2 FVKESK. The CDR3 region is CASRRTDSGTEAFF. Written as DNA, the CDR3 is TGTGCCAGCAGACGGACAGATTCCGGCACTGAAGCTTTCTTT.

This clone came up once. V gene TRBV30 combines with J gene TRBJ1-1, with D perhaps matching TRBD1 (6 bases). The CDR3 runs to 14 residues. Trimming removed 3 bases from V and 5 bases from J, with 16 bases in between. Per the germline V gene, CDR1 is GTSNPN and CDR2 is SVGIG (reference sequence). This chain's CDR3 is CAWRITGLGTEAFF. The CDR3 DNA sequence: TGTGCCTGGAGGATAACAGGGTTGGGGACTGAAGCTTTCTTT.

This clone was recorded a few times. V and J are TRBV2 and TRBJ1-6, with 7 bases matching TRBD1. The CDR3 contains 17 residues. V trimming: 7 bases; J trimming: 6 bases; junction bases outside the gene matches: 15. Germline V gene data show CDR1 as SNHLY and CDR2 as FYNNEI. The DNA for the CDR3 is TGTGCCAGCAAGGGGGCGGCGGGAGGGACTATTAATTCACCCCTCCACTTT. As protein: CASKGAAGGTINSPLHF.

The gene calls are TRBV12-5 and TRBJ1-6, with D possibly matching TRBD1 (6 bases). V dropped 3 bases and J dropped 7 bases, with 10 bases sitting between them. Germline assignment: CDR1 LGHNT and CDR2 FRNRAP. The CDR3 spans 14 residues. The CDR3 DNA sequence: TGTGCTAGTGGTTTAGGGACACTGAATTCACCCCTCCACTTT. Its translation is CASGLGTLNSPLHF.

V usage is TRBV7-2 and J usage is TRBJ1-1, with D unresolved. Germline assignment: CDR1 SGHTA and CDR2 FQGNSA. The V gene lost 5 bases and the J gene lost 2 bases, with 12 bases spanning the gap. CDR3 length equals 14 residues. CDR3 nucleotides: TGTGCCAGCAGCCCCGACTTAGGAAACACTGAAGCTTTCTTT. This encodes CASSPDLGNTEAFF.

V and J are TRBV28 and TRBJ1-4, with TRBD1 identical over 7 bases. The CDR3 is 15 residues long. In germline, CDR1 is MDHEN, CDR2 SYDVKM. V shed 6 bases and J 4 bases; nucleotides not matched to a gene: 8. CDR3 residues: CASSPTGLLNEKLFF. The CDR3 DNA follows: TGTGCCAGCAGCCCGACAGGGTTGCTTAATGAAAAACTGTTTTTT.

V and J are TRBV7-6 and TRBJ2-1; D is perhaps TRBD2 (5 bases). CDR3 length: 15 residues. Germline CDR1 is SGHVS and CDR2 is FNYEAQ. V gave up 4 bases and J gave up 10 bases, with 20 bases separating them. The CDR3 bases are TGTGCCAGCAGCTGGACGGGCCAGGTCGGAGGAGAGCAGTTCTTC. It encodes CASSWTGQVGGEQFF.

The chain is built from TRBV5-4 and TRBJ1-3; 9 nucleotides agree with TRBD1. V shed 3 bases and J 0 bases; nucleotides not matched to a gene: 4. This CDR3 spans 16 amino acids. Germline V gene data show CDR1 as SGHNT and CDR2 as YYREEE (reference sequence). The CDR3 region is CASSWTGASSGNTIYF. The CDR3 DNA sequence: TGTGCCAGCAGCTGGACAGGGGCCAGCTCTGGAAACACCATATATTTT.

A few counts support this clone. The junction shows a germline mismatch at one end, possibly a read error. The genes are TRBV6-5 and TRBJ1-1; 7 nucleotides agree with TRBD1. The CDR3 loop spans 15 amino acids. The germline gives CDR1 MNHEY, CDR2 SVGAGI. CDR3 in amino acids: CASRYSGTATFEAFF. CDR3 DNA sequence: TGTGCCAGCAGGTACTCCGGGACAGCAACCTTTGAAGCTTTCTTT.

The J gene is TRBJ2-7, the V gene TRBV7-3, with 12 bases matching TRBD2. From germline, CDR1 is SGHTA and CDR2 FQGTGA. The junction had 10 bases not matched to a gene; V was cut back by 4 bases and J by 3 bases. CDR3 length: 17 amino acids. CDR3 region: CASSYKPGLAGYYEQYF. The CDR3 DNA follows: TGTGCCAGCAGCTATAAACCGGGACTAGCGGGTTACTACGAGCAGTACTTC.

This clone appeared once. The chain carries TRBV19 and TRBJ1-6; 8 nucleotides line up with TRBD1. This CDR3 is 16 amino acids long. V was pared by 4 bases and J by 8 bases, with 10 bases of the junction left unmatched. Germline CDR1 reads LNHDA; CDR2 reads SQIVND (reference sequence). The CDR3 loop reads CASSTRTGIRDSPLHF. Here the CDR3 DNA reads TGTGCCAGTAGTACTCGGACAGGGATTAGGGATTCACCCCTCCACTTT.